The entry that follows covers one TCR beta chain sequence. This clonotype was seen ten or more times. The antigen it recognizes is unknown. No clone much larger than this one lies a single base away; base qualities are absent. Graves' hyperthyroidism was defined as stable when no progression to ophthalmopathy occurred over 18 months of follow-up. The hyperthyroidism patients were between 18 and 65 years old and newly diagnosed, with a disease duration of less than 2 months. Exclusion was applied to patients with uncontrolled infections, other autoimmune diseases, pregnancy or lactation. Clinical symptoms, serum thyroxine and TRAb, thyroid ultrasound, and orbital computed tomography formed the basis for the diagnoses. Ficoll-Paque density gradient centrifugation was used to isolate PBMCs from 8 to 10 ml of fresh peripheral blood. Total RNA was extracted using Trizol reagent, and RNA quality was assessed on an Agilent 2100 Bioanalyzer.

The TCR beta CDR3 regions were amplified from RNA transcripts. For the first round of RT-PCR on the TCR CDR3, the HTBI primer set was used together with the Qiagen OneStep RT-PCR kit. Libraries were constructed in a second round of multiplex PCR, after which size selection and purification were performed. The libraries were sequenced on an Illumina HiSeq2000 using paired-end 100 bp reads. Under the source paper's analysis protocol: Raw data were processed with SOAPnuke, discarding reads with adapters, uncalled bases, mean Phred below 15, or no exact constant-primer or identifier match. High-quality paired reads were merged with COPE v1.2.5, and unique nucleotide sequences were defined as clonotypes. Clonotypes were aligned to IMGT TRBV, TRBD and TRBJ reference segments using MiTCR v1.1. The analysis was restricted to V-J combinations with a frequency above 0.0001, which together covered 99.2% of the repertoires. The TCS score was defined as the ratio of F50 (clonal expansion) to E x V (chaos), calculated using BLOSUM62-based TCRdist between CDR3 peptides within each V-J. Welch's t-statistics and random forest reduced fewer than 550 V-J features to 10 to 15, which were used in a naive Bayes classifier (R e1071). Using fastp trimming at Q25 and MiXCR clonotype assembly, TCRdb reanalyzed the public sequencing data and kept in-frame beta chains. When rows share a CDR3 protein, they turn into one entry using the most common DNA and genes. The authors' filters were not applied to this entry. Here the sample has a few hundred thousand distinct CDR3 sequences; 20% occur a single time. The top ten constitute about a quarter of the sample.

Taken from cysteine to phenylalanine, the CDR3 has 14 residues. Only the CDR3 DNA stays, 42 bases, in frame from base 1. The germline V gene sets CDR1 to WSHSY and CDR2 to SAAADI. V ends up 4 bases short and J 2 bases short, with an unmatched junction base count of 3. This sample is drawn from a study of T cells in Graves' hyperthyroidism and ophthalmopathy (dated by TCRdb to about 2019). About the investigation overall: Peripheral blood was sampled at the time of initial diagnosis, prior to any treatment. To identify distinguishing TCR V-J signatures, a discovery cohort of around 100 patients was used, comprising under 45 with Graves' ophthalmopathy and 55 to 65 with stable Graves' hyperthyroidism. Whether ophthalmopathy could be predicted prospectively was tested in an independent validation cohort made up of under 20 hyperthyroidism patients plus 17 patients who later progressed to ophthalmopathy. The 90 or so discovery patients were randomly split 7:3 into training and test sets. In several Graves' hyperthyroidism patients, the study also compared T-cell repertoires from thyroid tissue with T-cell repertoires from blood. After sampling, hyperthyroidism patients received methimazole starting at 30 mg daily, and ophthalmopathy patients received high-dose intravenous methylprednisolone. The paper reports TCR Vbeta CDR3 sequencing of approximately 140 peripheral blood samples: some 41 ophthalmopathy, under 80 hyperthyroidism and about 17 progressor patients. Study-level results and caveats: In validation, progression to ophthalmopathy was predicted by the model with 70.59% sensitivity and 72% to 80% specificity, a median of around 5.9 months before onset. A model built on a 13 V-J signature distinguished ophthalmopathy from stable hyperthyroidism, reaching 85% to 90% sensitivity and 81% to 83% specificity in cross-validation and 80%/75% in testing. Most expanded thyroid clonotypes (frequency above 0.001) were also detected in blood, a finding suggesting that blood repertoires may reflect thyroid immune responses. Sample size was not statistically predetermined, and blinding of investigators to group allocation was not performed.

The specimen sequenced was blood. The rearranged chain carries TRBV10-2 and TRBJ2-7, and 9 junction bases match TRBD2. This receptor was obtained from a man younger than 35 with Graves' hyperthyroidism. At the DNA level, the sequence is TGCGCCAGCAGTGTGGAGCGGGGGGCCTACGAGCAGTACTTC. Protein translation: CASSVERGAYEQYF.